This T cell receptor beta chain was recorded in a study of blood T cell repertoires in COVID-19. Study-wide background: Samples representing acute and convalescent COVID-19 were sourced from the United States, Italy and Spain. From T cells, B-cell-depleted T cells, or PBMCs came the material, which was cDNA or gDNA.

In this sample, this clone turned up a few times. Per the germline V gene, CDR1 is DFQATT and CDR2 is SNEGSKA (reference sequence). V lost 3 bases, J lost 4 bases, and 11 bases stayed unmatched. The CDR3 has 16 amino acids. Authors' processing steps: By means of reference gene primer amplification, nucleated cell counts were estimated. Some clones are missing from TCRdb's copy, which holds only in-frame ones; the method was immunoSEQ multiplex PCR. The V and J calls and clone size come from that table; D and trimming were worked out from the DNA. The data hold about 110,000 clones, with less than 75% observed a single time.

Sequencing was done on a sample of peripheral blood. This sequence originates from a woman in her thirties or forties with acute or convalescent COVID-19. The chain joins TRBV20-1 to TRBJ1-3; TRBD1 aligns across 8 bases. This CDR3 reads CSASTGERTGGNTIYF. Here the CDR3 DNA reads TGCAGTGCTAGTACTGGTGAGAGGACAGGGGGAAACACCATATATTTT.